This T cell receptor (beta chain) was sequenced for a study of blood T cell repertoires in COVID-19. Study-wide background: The United States, Italy and Spain provided the acute and convalescent COVID-19 samples. PBMCs, B-cell-depleted T cells, or T cells were the source of the cDNA or gDNA that made up the material.

The germline V gene encodes CDR1 SGHAT and CDR2 FQNNGV. The CDR3 runs to 12 residues. Trimming stripped 4 bases from V and 7 bases from J, with 11 bases between. This clone was counted only a few times. In the original processing: Estimation of nucleated cell counts was performed using reference gene primer amplification. Data came from immunoSEQ multiplex PCR; TCRdb stores just in-frame clones and leaves some out. That table furnishes V, J and clone size, whereas the DNA furnished D and trimming. The table lists about 71,000 clones, 86% of them singletons, with roughly 2% in the top ten. The rearrangement uses TRBV11-2 and TRBJ2-7; D possibly corresponds to TRBD1 (6 bases). The specimen was peripheral blood. This TCR was recovered from a young man with acute or convalescent COVID-19. The CDR3 region has the DNA TGTGCCAGCAGCTCGTCCGGACAGGAGCAGTACTTC. Protein product: CASSSSGQEQYF.